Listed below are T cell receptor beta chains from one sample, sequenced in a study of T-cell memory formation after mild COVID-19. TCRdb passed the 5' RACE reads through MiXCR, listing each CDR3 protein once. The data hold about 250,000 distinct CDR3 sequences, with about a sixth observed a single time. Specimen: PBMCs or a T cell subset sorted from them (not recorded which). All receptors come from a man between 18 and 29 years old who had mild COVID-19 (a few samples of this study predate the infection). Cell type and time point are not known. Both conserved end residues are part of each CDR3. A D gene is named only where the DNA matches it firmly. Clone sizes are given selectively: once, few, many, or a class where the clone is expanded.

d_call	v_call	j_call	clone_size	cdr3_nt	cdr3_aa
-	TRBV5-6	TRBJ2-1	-	TGTGCCAGCCGTCTGAGGAATGAGCAGTTCTTC	CASRLRNEQFF
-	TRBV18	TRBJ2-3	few	TGTGCCAGCTCACCGGTTACGGGGACTAGCACAGATACGCAGTATTTT	CASSPVTGTSTDTQYF
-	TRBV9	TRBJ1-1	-	TGTGCCAGCAGCGCCCGACACCAGAGCACTGAAGCTTTCTTT	CASSARHQSTEAFF
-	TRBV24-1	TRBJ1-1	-	TGTGCCACCAGTGGCCACAGCAACACTGAAGCTTTCTTT	CATSGHSNTEAFF
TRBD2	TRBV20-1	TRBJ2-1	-	TGCAGTGCTATCGGGGGGGCCAGGTGGGCGCAGTTCTTC	CSAIGGARWAQFF
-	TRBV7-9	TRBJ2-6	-	TGTGCCAGCAGCTTGGGAGTGGGGACCTCTGGGGCCAACGTCCTGACTTTC	CASSLGVGTSGANVLTF
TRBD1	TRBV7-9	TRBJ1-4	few	TGTGCCAGCGCAGGACCGGGACAGGCCGATGAAAAACTGTTTTTT	CASAGPGQADEKLFF
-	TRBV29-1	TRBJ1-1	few	TGCAGCGCGCGTGGGCACCTTGTTGCTTTCTTT	CSARGHLVAFF
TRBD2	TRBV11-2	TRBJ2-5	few	TGTGCCAGCAGCTTGAATAGCGGGGGGGCCGGGGAGACCCAGTACTTC	CASSLNSGGAGETQYF
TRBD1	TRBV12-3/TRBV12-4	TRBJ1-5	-	TGTGCCAGCAGTCTCCGGGACAGGGGGCCAGGGCAGCCCCAGCATTTT	CASSLRDRGPGQPQHF
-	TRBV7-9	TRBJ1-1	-	TGTGCTCTCTCGGTCCGGGGGGACACTGAAGCTTTCTTT	CALSVRGDTEAFF
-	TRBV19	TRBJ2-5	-	TGTGCCAGTAAGGGGCCCCTCCAAGAGACCCAGTACTTC	CASKGPLQETQYF
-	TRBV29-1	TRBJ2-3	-	TGCAGCGCAAGGGGTTTGCGGGGCACAGATACGCAGTATTTT	CSARGLRGTDTQYF
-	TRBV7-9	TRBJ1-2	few	TGTGCCAGCAGCTTAGGGGGGGCTCCCGGTCGGGATGGCTACACCTTC	CASSLGGAPGRDGYTF
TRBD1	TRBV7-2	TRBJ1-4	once	TGTGCCAGCAGCTTACAGACAGGGTCAAATGAAAAACTGTTTTTT	CASSLQTGSNEKLFF
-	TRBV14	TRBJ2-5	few	TGTGCCAGCAGCCAAGGGGCCTCCTTCCAAGAGACCCAGTACTTC	CASSQGASFQETQYF
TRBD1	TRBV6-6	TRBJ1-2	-	TGTGCCAGCAGTTACGCGGAGGGGGCTCGCGGCTACACCTTC	CASSYAEGARGYTF
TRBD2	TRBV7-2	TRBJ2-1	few	TGTGCCAGCAGCCCTAGCGGGGGGACACGCAATGAGCAGTTCTTC	CASSPSGGTRNEQFF
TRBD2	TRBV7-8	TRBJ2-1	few	TGTGCCAGCAGCGTCGGGGGGTTAGGGGTTAAAAACGATGAGCAGTTCTTC	CASSVGGLGVKNDEQFF
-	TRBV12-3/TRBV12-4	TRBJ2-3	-	TGTGCCAGCAGACCCACGGTGCGGGCAGATACGCAGTATTTT	CASRPTVRADTQYF
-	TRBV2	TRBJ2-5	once	TGTGCCAGTAGGAGATTACAAGAGACCCAGTACTTC	CASRRLQETQYF
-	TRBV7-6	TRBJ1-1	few	TGTGCCAGCAGCCATCCTCTTAGGCAGGGAAGGAACACTGAAGCTTTCTTT	CASSHPLRQGRNTEAFF
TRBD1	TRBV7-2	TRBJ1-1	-	TGTGCCAGCAGCTTAGGGGCAGGGGGTAATGAAGCTTTCTTT	CASSLGAGGNEAFF
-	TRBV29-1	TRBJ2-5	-	TGCAGCGTCAACGGACAGGGCCGACTAGCGGATGAGACCCAGTACTTC	CSVNGQGRLADETQYF
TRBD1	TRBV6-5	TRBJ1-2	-	TGTGCCAGCAGTTACGGATACTCCGGGACAGAGACCCTCACCTTC	CASSYGYSGTETLTF
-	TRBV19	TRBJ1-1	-	TGTGCCAGTAGTATCAGGGGCGGCACTGAAGCTTTCTTT	CASSIRGGTEAFF
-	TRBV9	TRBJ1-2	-	TGTGCCAGCAGCGTAGCTCGGCTGAGTAACTATGGCTACACCTTC	CASSVARLSNYGYTF
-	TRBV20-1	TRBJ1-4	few	TGCAGTGCTTCCTCAGACACCCGTAATGAAAAACTGTTTTTT	CSASSDTRNEKLFF
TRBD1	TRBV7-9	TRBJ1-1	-	TGTGCCAGCAGCTTAGTAGTCGGCAGGGGGGACTCTGAAGCTTTCTTT	CASSLVVGRGDSEAFF
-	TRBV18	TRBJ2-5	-	TGTGCCAGCTCACCTCTGGGGGCAGAGACCCAGTACTTC	CASSPLGAETQYF
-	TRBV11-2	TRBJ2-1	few	TGTGCCAGCAGCCCCCCAGGGGCAGGTTCTATTGAGCAGTTCTTC	CASSPPGAGSIEQFF
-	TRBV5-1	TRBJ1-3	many	TGCGCCAGCAGCTTGGCCGCGGGGACCTCTGGAAACACCATATATTTT	CASSLAAGTSGNTIYF
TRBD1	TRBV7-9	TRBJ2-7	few	TGTGCCAGCAGCTCCCAACAGGGGTCATCCTACGAGCAGTACTTC	CASSSQQGSSYEQYF
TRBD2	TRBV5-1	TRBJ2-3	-	TGCGCCAGCAGCTTGTCCGGGACTAGCAGGGCAGATACGCAGTATTTT	CASSLSGTSRADTQYF
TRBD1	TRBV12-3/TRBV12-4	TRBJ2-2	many	TGTGCCAGCATATTGGACAGGGGAGGCGACACCGGGGAGCTGTTTTTT	CASILDRGGDTGELFF
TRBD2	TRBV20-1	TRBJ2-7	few	TGCAGTGCTAGAGATCCGCATTGGATAGCGGGTTACGAGCAGTACTTC	CSARDPHWIAGYEQYF
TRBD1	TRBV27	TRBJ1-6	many	TGTGCCAGCAGCACACAGGGGGCCGACTCACCCCTCCACTTT	CASSTQGADSPLHF
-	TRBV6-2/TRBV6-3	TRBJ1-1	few	TGTGCCAGCAGCAGTCAGGGCTCGTGGGGTAATGGCACTGAAGCTTTCTTT	CASSSQGSWGNGTEAFF
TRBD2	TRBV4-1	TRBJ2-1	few	TGCGCCAGCAGCCAAGTTGGGCGGGGGTACTCCTACAATGAGCAGTTCTTC	CASSQVGRGYSYNEQFF
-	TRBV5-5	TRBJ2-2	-	TGTGCCAGCAGCTTGAGGGGGTCCGGGGAGCTGTTTTTT	CASSLRGSGELFF
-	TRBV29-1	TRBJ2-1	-	TGCAGCGTTCTGGGCACTGAGCAGTTCTTC	CSVLGTEQFF
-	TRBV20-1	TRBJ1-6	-	TGCAGTGCTAGCTTGGGGACACCCTATAATTCACCCCTCCACTTT	CSASLGTPYNSPLHF
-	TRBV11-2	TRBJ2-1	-	TGTGCCAGCAGCTTAGGCCCAGGCACCAATGAGCAGTTCTTC	CASSLGPGTNEQFF
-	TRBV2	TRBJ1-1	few	TGTGCCTGGGCCAGGGAGACTGAAGCTTTCTTT	CAWARETEAFF
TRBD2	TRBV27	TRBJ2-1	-	TGTGCCAGCAGCTTAGCGGGGGGGCCCCACAATGAGCAGTTCTTC	CASSLAGGPHNEQFF
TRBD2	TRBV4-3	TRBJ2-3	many	TGCGCCAGCAGCCAAACTAGCGGAAGCACAGATACGCAGTATTTT	CASSQTSGSTDTQYF
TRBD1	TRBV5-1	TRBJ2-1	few	TGCGCCAGCAGCCCCGGGACAGGGGGAGATGAGCAGTTCTTC	CASSPGTGGDEQFF
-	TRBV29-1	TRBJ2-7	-	TGCAGCGTTGAAAATCCGCGGGGAGGCTACGAGCAGTACTTC	CSVENPRGGYEQYF
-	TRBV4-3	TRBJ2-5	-	TGCGCCAGCAGCCAGGGGGTTACGCAAAAAGAGACCCAGTACTTC	CASSQGVTQKETQYF
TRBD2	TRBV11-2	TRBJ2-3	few	TGTGCCAGCAGCTTACAGCGGGGGGGCAAAGATACGCAGTATTTT	CASSLQRGGKDTQYF
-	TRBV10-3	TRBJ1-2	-	TGTGCCATCAGGAAGACAGATAACTATGGCTACACCTTC	CAIRKTDNYGYTF
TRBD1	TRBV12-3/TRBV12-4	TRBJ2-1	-	TGTGCCAGCAGTTACGACAGGGACAGGAATGAGCAGTTCTTC	CASSYDRDRNEQFF
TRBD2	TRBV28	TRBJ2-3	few	TGTGCCAGCACCTTCAGGAGCGGGGGCCCGCGTCGGCATTTT	CASTFRSGGPRRHF
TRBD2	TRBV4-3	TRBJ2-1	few	TGCGCCAGCCACCGGGGGGTCGGAAGCTCCTACAATGAGCAGTTCTTC	CASHRGVGSSYNEQFF
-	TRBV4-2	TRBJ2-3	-	TGTGCCAGCAGCCAAGCGGGGGCCATCACAGATACGCAGTATTTT	CASSQAGAITDTQYF